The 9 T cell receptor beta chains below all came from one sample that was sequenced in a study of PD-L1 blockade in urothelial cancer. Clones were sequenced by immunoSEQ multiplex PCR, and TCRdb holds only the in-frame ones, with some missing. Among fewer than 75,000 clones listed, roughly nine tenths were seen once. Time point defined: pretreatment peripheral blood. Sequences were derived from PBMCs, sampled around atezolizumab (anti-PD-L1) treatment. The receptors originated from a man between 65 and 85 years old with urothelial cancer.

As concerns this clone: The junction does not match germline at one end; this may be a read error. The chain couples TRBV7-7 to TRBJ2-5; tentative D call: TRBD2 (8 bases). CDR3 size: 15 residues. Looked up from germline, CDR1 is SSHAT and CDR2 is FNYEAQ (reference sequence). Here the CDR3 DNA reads TGTGCCAGCAGCCGTGCCGGGACAGCGGGAGAGGCCCAGTACTTC. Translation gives CASSRAGTAGEAQYF.

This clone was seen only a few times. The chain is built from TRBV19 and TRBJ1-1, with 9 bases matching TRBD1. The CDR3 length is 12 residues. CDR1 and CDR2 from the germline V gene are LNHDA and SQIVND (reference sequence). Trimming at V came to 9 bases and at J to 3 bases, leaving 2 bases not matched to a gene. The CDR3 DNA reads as TGTGCCAGCGGACAGGGGTACACTGAAGCTTTCTTT. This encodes CASGQGYTEAFF.

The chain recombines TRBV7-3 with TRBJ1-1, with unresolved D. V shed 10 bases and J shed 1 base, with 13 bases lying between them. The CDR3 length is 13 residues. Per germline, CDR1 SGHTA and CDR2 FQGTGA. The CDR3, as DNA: TGTGCCACCGCCGAGGGTCGGAACACTGAAGCTTTCTTT. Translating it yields CATAEGRNTEAFF.

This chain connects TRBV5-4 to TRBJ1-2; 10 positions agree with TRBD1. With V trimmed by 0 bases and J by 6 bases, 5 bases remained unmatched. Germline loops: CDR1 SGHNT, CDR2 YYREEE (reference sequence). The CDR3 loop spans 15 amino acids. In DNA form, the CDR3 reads TGTGCCAGCAGCTTGGGACAGGGGGCGCTGGATGGCTACACCTTC. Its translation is CASSLGQGALDGYTF.

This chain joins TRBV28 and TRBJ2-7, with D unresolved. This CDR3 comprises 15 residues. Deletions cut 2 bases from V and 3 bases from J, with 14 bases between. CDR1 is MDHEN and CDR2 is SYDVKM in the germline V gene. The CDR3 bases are TGTGCCAGCAGTTTAGGGTTTTCAGCGTTCTACGAGCAGTACTTC. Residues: CASSLGFSAFYEQYF.

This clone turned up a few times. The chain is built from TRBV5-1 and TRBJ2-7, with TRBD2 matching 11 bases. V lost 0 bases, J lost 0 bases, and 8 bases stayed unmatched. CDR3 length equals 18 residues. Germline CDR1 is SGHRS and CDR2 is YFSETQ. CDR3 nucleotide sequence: TGCGCCAGCAGCTTGGCGACTAGCGGGATTCCCCCCTCCTACGAGCAGTACTTC. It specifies CASSLATSGIPPSYEQYF.

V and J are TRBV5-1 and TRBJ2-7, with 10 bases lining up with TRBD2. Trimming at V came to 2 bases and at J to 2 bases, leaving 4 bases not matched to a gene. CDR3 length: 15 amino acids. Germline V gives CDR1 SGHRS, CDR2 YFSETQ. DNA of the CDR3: TGCGCCAGCAGCTTTACTAGCGGGAACACCTACGAGCAGTACTTC. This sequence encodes CASSFTSGNTYEQYF.

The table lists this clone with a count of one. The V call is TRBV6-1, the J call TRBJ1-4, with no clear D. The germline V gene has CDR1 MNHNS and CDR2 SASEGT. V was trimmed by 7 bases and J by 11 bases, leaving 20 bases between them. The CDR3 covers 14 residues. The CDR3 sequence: CASTAGSGPPKLFF. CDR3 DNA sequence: TGTGCCAGCACCGCGGGGAGTGGGCCACCTAAACTGTTTTTT.

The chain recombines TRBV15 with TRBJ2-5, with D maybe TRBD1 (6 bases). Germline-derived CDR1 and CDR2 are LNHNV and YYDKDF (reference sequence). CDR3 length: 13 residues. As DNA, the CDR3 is TGTCCTCGGGCCACAGGGTATAAAGAGACCCAGTACTTC. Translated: CPRATGYKETQYF. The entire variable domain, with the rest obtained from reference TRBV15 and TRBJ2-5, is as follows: DAMVIQNPRYQVTQFGKPVTLSCSQTLNHNVMYWYQQKSSQAPKLLFHYYDKDFNNEADTPDNFQSRRPNTSFCFLDIRSPGLGDTAMYLCPRATGYKETQYFGPGTRLLVL.